This is a list of T cell receptor beta chains from one sample in a study of vaccination and CD4 T cells after COVID-19. TCRdb reprocessed the PCR reads via MiXCR and lists one record per CDR3 protein. The sample holds about 24,000 distinct CDR3 sequences, about 54% seen once. The sample here was CD4+ T cells from blood, taken before SARS-CoV-2 vaccination. Receptors were obtained from a human donor who had recovered from COVID-19. Each CDR3 is given with its conserved first and last residue. Fields, in order: V gene, J gene, CDR3 protein.

v_call: TRBV7-5; j_call: TRBJ1-5; cdr3_aa: CISVSEVTAGNNQPQHF
v_call: TRBV11-3; j_call: TRBJ2-3; cdr3_aa: CASSRTSTGRDTQYF
v_call: TRBV19; j_call: TRBJ2-7; cdr3_aa: CASSYSGTGGYEQYF
v_call: TRBV2; j_call: TRBJ1-1; cdr3_aa: CASNQGQGTEAFF
v_call: TRBV19; j_call: TRBJ1-5; cdr3_aa: CASSPWGGNQPQHF
v_call: TRBV7-9; j_call: TRBJ1-2; cdr3_aa: CASSRWDRPNYGYTF
v_call: TRBV20-1; j_call: TRBJ2-1; cdr3_aa: CSAKAGGAIHYNEQFF
v_call: TRBV12-3/TRBV12-4; j_call: TRBJ2-5; cdr3_aa: CASSLIGIREEETQYF
v_call: TRBV7-9; j_call: TRBJ1-6; cdr3_aa: CASSSGPPPSPLHF
v_call: TRBV6-2/TRBV6-3; j_call: TRBJ2-1; cdr3_aa: CASSSDSGNGARWQFF
v_call: TRBV7-2; j_call: TRBJ1-3; cdr3_aa: CASSLGLGNTIYF
v_call: TRBV25-1; j_call: TRBJ2-7; cdr3_aa: CASSELGDRDYEQYF
v_call: TRBV5-1; j_call: TRBJ2-7; cdr3_aa: CASSLPGLAGREQYF
v_call: TRBV5-4; j_call: TRBJ2-5; cdr3_aa: CASSLDETQYF
v_call: TRBV7-3; j_call: TRBJ1-5; cdr3_aa: CASSLNAGQPQHF
v_call: TRBV7-2; j_call: TRBJ2-1; cdr3_aa: CASSLGTGARTYNEQFF
v_call: TRBV20-1; j_call: TRBJ2-7; cdr3_aa: CSAGDGYEQYF